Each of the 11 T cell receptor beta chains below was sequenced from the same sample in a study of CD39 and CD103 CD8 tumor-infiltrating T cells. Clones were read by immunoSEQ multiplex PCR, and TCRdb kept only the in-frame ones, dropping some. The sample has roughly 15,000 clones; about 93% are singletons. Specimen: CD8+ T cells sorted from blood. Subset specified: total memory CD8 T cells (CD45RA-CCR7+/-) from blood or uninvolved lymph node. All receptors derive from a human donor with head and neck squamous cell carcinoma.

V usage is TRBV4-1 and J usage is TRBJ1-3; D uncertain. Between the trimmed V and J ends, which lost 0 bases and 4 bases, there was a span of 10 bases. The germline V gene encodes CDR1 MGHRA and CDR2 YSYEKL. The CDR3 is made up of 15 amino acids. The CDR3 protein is CASSQDVSSGNTIYF. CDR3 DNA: TGCGCCAGCAGCCAAGATGTCAGCTCGGGAAACACCATATATTTT.

The CDR3 sequence: CSGRDSLNTEAFF. In DNA, the CDR3 is TGCAGCGGGAGGGACAGCTTGAACACTGAAGCTTTCTTT. J is TRBJ1-1 and V is TRBV29-1, with 7 nucleotides matching TRBD1. The V gene end was trimmed by 7 bases and the J gene end by 0 bases; junction bases not matched to a gene: 5. CDR3 length: 13 residues. Per germline, CDR1 SQVTM and CDR2 ANQGSEA. Based on the CDR3 plus reference TRBV29-1 and TRBJ1-1, the full variable domain is SAVISQKPSRDICQRGTSLTIQCQVDSQVTMMFWYRQQPGQSLTLIATANQGSEATYESGFVIDKFPISRPNLTFSTLTVSNMSPEDSSIYLCSGRDSLNTEAFFGQGTRLTVV.

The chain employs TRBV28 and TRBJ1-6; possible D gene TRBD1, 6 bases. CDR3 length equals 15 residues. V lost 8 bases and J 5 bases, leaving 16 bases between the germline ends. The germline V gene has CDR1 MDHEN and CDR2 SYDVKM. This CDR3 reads CASRPGQSNNSPLHF. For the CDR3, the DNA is TGTGCCAGCCGACCTGGACAGTCCAATAATTCACCCCTCCACTTT. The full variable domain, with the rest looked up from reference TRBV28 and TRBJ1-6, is DVKVTQSSRYLVKRTGEKVFLECVQDMDHENMFWYRQDPGLGLRLIYFSYDVKMKEKGDIPEGYSVSREKKERFSLILESASTNQTSMYLCASRPGQSNNSPLHFGNGTRLTVT.

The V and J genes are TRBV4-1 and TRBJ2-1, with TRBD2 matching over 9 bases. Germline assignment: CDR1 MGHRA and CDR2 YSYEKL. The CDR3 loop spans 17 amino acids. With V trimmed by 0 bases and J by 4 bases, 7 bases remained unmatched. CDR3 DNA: TGCGCCAGCAGCCAAGATAGTGGCGGGGGGGCGTACAATGAGCAGTTCTTC. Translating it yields CASSQDSGGGAYNEQFF.

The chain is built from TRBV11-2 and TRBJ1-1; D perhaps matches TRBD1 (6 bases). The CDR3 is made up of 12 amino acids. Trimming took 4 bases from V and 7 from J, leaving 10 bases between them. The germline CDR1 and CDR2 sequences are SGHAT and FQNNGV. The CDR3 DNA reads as TGTGCCAGCAGCTCGGGGGCCCATGAAGCTTTCTTT. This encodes CASSSGAHEAFF. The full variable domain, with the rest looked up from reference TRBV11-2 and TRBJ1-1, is EAGVAQSPRYKIIEKRQSVAFWCNPISGHATLYWYQQILGQGPKLLIQFQNNGVVDDSQLPKDRFSAERLKGVDSTLKIQPAKLEDSAVYLCASSSGAHEAFFGQGTRLTVV.

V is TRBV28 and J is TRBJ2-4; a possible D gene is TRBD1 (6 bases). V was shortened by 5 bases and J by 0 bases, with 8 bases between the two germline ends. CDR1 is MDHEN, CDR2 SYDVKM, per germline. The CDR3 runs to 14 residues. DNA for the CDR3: TGTGCCAGCAGTAACAGGGTAGCCAAAAACATTCAGTACTTC. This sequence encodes CASSNRVAKNIQYF.

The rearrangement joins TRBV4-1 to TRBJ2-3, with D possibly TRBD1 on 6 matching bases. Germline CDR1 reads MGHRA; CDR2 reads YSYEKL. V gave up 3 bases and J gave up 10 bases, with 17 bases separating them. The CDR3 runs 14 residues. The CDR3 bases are TGCGCCAGCAGCCAGATGCAGGGGACGGCTGCGCAGTATTTT. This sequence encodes CASSQMQGTAAQYF.

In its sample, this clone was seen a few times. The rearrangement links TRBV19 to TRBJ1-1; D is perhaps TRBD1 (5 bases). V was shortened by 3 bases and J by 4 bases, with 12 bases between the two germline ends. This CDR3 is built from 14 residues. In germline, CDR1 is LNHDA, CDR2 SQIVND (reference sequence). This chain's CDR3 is CASSIWGGGTEAFF. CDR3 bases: TGTGCCAGTAGTATTTGGGGTGGGGGCACTGAAGCTTTCTTT. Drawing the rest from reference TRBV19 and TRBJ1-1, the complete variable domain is DGGITQSPKYLFRKEGQNVTLSCEQNLNHDAMYWYRQDPGQGLRLIYYSQIVNDFQKGDIAEGYSVSREKKESFPLTVTSAQKNPTAFYLCASSIWGGGTEAFFGQGTRLTVV.

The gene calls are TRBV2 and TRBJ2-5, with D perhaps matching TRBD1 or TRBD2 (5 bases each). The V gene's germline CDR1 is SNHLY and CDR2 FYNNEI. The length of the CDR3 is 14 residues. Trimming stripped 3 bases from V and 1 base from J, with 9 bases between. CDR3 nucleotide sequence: TGTGCCAGCAGTGAGGGGGTTAGCCAAGAGACCCAGTACTTC. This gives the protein CASSEGVSQETQYF.

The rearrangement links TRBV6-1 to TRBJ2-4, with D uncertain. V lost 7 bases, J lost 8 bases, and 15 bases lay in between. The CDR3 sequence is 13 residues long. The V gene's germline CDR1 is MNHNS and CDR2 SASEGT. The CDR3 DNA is TGTGCCAGCAAATCTGTGGTATCAGACATTCAGTACTTC. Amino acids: CASKSVVSDIQYF.

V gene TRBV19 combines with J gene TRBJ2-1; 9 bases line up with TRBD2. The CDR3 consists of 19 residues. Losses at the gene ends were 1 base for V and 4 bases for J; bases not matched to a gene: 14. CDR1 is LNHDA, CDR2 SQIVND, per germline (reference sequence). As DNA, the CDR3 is TGTGCCAGTAGTATAGCGTCGGTGGTGGCGGGGGGGAGGTACAATGAGCAGTTCTTC. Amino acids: CASSIASVVAGGRYNEQFF. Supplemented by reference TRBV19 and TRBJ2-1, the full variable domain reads DGGITQSPKYLFRKEGQNVTLSCEQNLNHDAMYWYRQDPGQGLRLIYYSQIVNDFQKGDIAEGYSVSREKKESFPLTVTSAQKNPTAFYLCASSIASVVAGGRYNEQFFGPGTRLTVL.